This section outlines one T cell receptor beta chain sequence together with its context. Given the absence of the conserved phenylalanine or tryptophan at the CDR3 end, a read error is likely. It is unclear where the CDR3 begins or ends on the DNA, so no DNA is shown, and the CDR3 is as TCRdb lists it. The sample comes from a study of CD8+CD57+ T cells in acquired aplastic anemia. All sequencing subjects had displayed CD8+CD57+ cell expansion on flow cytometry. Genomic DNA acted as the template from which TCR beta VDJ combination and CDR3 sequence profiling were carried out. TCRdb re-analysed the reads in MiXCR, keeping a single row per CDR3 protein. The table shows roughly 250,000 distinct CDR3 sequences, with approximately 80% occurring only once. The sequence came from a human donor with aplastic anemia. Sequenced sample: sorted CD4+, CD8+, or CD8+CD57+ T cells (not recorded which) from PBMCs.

CDR3 protein: CASRVAGTAEQQY. The chain couples TRBV7-9 to TRBJ2-3. Counting both end residues, the CDR3 totals 13 amino acids. Per the germline V gene, CDR1 is SEHNR and CDR2 is FQNEAQ (reference sequence).